Listed below are T cell receptor beta chains from one sample, sequenced in a study of cytomegalovirus exposure and HLA in healthy donors. Profiled with immunoSEQ multiplex PCR; TCRdb holds only in-frame clones, not every one. This sample yields some 48,000 clones, of which around 94% are seen a single time; 6.5% to 9.5% belongs to the top ten. Sequenced sample: PBMCs. Every receptor here comes from a woman between 18 and 30 years old in good health and CMV-seropositive. The CDR3 runs from the conserved cysteine through the conserved F or W. The order of the fields is J gene, V gene, D gene, CDR3 length, clone size, CDR3 protein, CDR3 DNA. The D gene is left open where the match is weak. Not every row has a clone size; where given, it reads once, few, many or a size class.

J gene: TRBJ2-7; V gene: TRBV28; D gene: TRBD1; CDR3 length: 14; clone size: once; CDR3 protein: CASSPRDRVYEQYF; CDR3 DNA: TGTGCCAGCAGTCCTCGGGACAGAGTTTACGAGCAGTACTTC
J gene: TRBJ1-1; V gene: TRBV30; D gene: .; CDR3 length: 14; clone size: .; CDR3 protein: CAWSVWGVDTEAFF; CDR3 DNA: TGTGCCTGGAGTGTATGGGGAGTGGACACTGAAGCTTTCTTT
J gene: TRBJ2-2; V gene: TRBV5-1; D gene: .; CDR3 length: 15; clone size: .; CDR3 protein: CASNPGTRNTGELFF; CDR3 DNA: TGCGCCAGCAATCCCGGGACAAGGAACACCGGGGAGCTGTTTTTT
J gene: TRBJ2-2; V gene: TRBV28; D gene: TRBD2; CDR3 length: 15; clone size: .; CDR3 protein: CASSLAGQNTGELFF; CDR3 DNA: TGTGCCAGCAGTCTAGCGGGACAGAACACCGGGGAGCTGTTTTTT
J gene: TRBJ2-6; V gene: TRBV28; D gene: .; CDR3 length: 17; clone size: .; CDR3 protein: CASSLGDTGSGANVLTF; CDR3 DNA: TGTGCCAGCAGTTTGGGGGATACAGGGTCTGGGGCCAACGTCCTGACTTTC
J gene: TRBJ2-5; V gene: TRBV15; D gene: .; CDR3 length: 16; clone size: .; CDR3 protein: CATSRDSELAQETQYF; CDR3 DNA: TGTGCCACCAGCAGAGATTCGGAGCTAGCTCAAGAGACCCAGTACTTC
J gene: TRBJ2-7; V gene: TRBV6-1; D gene: .; CDR3 length: 13; clone size: .; CDR3 protein: CASTQGLPYEQYF; CDR3 DNA: TGTGCCAGCACTCAGGGTCTACCCTACGAGCAGTACTTC
J gene: TRBJ2-7; V gene: TRBV7-9; D gene: .; CDR3 length: 12; clone size: .; CDR3 protein: CASNQGVGEQYF; CDR3 DNA: TGTGCCAGCAACCAAGGGGTCGGCGAGCAGTACTTC
J gene: TRBJ2-2; V gene: TRBV25-1; D gene: TRBD1; CDR3 length: 14; clone size: .; CDR3 protein: CASSEGQYTGELFF; CDR3 DNA: TGTGCCAGCAGTGAGGGACAGTACACCGGGGAGCTGTTTTTT
J gene: TRBJ2-7; V gene: TRBV19; D gene: .; CDR3 length: 16; clone size: .; CDR3 protein: CASSRAHRIALYEQYF; CDR3 DNA: TGTGCCAGTAGTAGGGCCCACAGGATTGCTCTTTACGAGCAGTACTTC
J gene: TRBJ2-3; V gene: TRBV5-4; D gene: TRBD2; CDR3 length: 17; clone size: few; CDR3 protein: CASSFPTSGRGSDTQYF; CDR3 DNA: TGTGCCAGCAGCTTTCCGACTAGCGGGAGGGGGTCAGATACGCAGTATTTT
J gene: TRBJ2-1; V gene: TRBV7-2; D gene: .; CDR3 length: 15; clone size: once; CDR3 protein: CASSLVSGSYNEQFF; CDR3 DNA: TGTGCCAGCAGCTTAGTAAGCGGTTCCTACAATGAGCAGTTCTTC
J gene: TRBJ2-3; V gene: TRBV9; D gene: TRBD1; CDR3 length: 15; clone size: .; CDR3 protein: CASSVEQGHGDTQYF; CDR3 DNA: TGTGCCAGCAGCGTAGAACAGGGGCATGGAGATACGCAGTATTTT
J gene: TRBJ2-5; V gene: TRBV28; D gene: TRBD1; CDR3 length: 15; clone size: once; CDR3 protein: CASSERQGAGETQYF; CDR3 DNA: TGTGCCAGCAGCGAAAGACAGGGGGCGGGAGAGACCCAGTACTTC
J gene: TRBJ1-1; V gene: TRBV2; D gene: .; CDR3 length: 13; clone size: .; CDR3 protein: CASSDYMNTEAFF; CDR3 DNA: TGTGCCAGCAGTGATTACATGAACACTGAAGCTTTCTTT
J gene: TRBJ1-4; V gene: TRBV19; D gene: TRBD1; CDR3 length: 15; clone size: .; CDR3 protein: CASSLRQGVYEKLFF; CDR3 DNA: TGTGCCAGTAGTCTTCGACAGGGTGTGTATGAAAAACTGTTTTTT
J gene: TRBJ1-2; V gene: TRBV27; D gene: .; CDR3 length: 14; clone size: .; CDR3 protein: CASSLTVQGFGYTF; CDR3 DNA: TGTGCCAGCAGTTTAACGGTGCAGGGGTTTGGCTACACCTTC